These 6 T cell receptor beta chains came from one sample sequenced in a study of T cells in Graves' hyperthyroidism and ophthalmopathy (dated by TCRdb to the late 2010s). The receptor library was made with multiplex PCR. The listed sequencing device is Illumina HiSeq 2000. The TCR beta CDR3 regions were amplified from RNA transcripts. For the first round of RT-PCR on the TCR CDR3, the HTBI primer set was used together with the Qiagen OneStep RT-PCR kit. TCRdb reprocessed the public reads (quality trimming at Q25 with fastp, clone calling with MiXCR) and kept in-frame beta chains. Rows matching on CDR3 protein sequence are summarized as one entry with the most common DNA and genes. The sample table lists some 440,000 distinct CDR3 sequences, 15% to 18% of them with a count of one. In total, the top ten clones hold roughly 7.7% of the sample. Sequencing input: blood. These receptors were taken from a woman aged 18-29 years with Graves' hyperthyroidism.

The V gene is TRBV5-1, the J gene TRBJ1-1; D unclear. Germline assignment: CDR1 SGHRS and CDR2 YFSETQ. V shed 0 bases and J shed 3 bases, with 9 bases lying between them. This CDR3 has 14 residues. The CDR3 nucleotides read TGCGCCAGCAGCTTGGGGAATGGGGACACTGAAGCTTTCTTT. This sequence encodes CASSLGNGDTEAFF. Full variable domain (missing parts from reference TRBV5-1 and TRBJ1-1): KAGVTQTPRYLIKTRGQQVTLSCSPISGHRSVSWYQQTPGQGLQFLFEYFSETQRNKGNFPGRFSGRQFSNSRSEMNVSTLELGDSALYLCASSLGNGDTEAFFGQGTRLTVV.

This clonotype was seen repeatedly, ten times or more. The chain joins TRBV10-3 to TRBJ2-7; 9 bases align to TRBD1. The CDR3 totals 15 residues. The V and J ends lost 4 bases and 0 bases, in that order; junction bases with no gene match: 4. Germline CDR1 reads ENHRY; CDR2 reads SYGVKD. The CDR3 region is CAISVGTGHSYEQYF. The CDR3 region has the DNA TGTGCCATCAGTGTTGGGACAGGGCACTCCTACGAGCAGTACTTC.

This clonotype was observed a handful of times. V usage is TRBV27 and J usage is TRBJ1-1, with D possibly matching TRBD1 (5 bases). CDR3 length: 15 residues. Germline assignment: CDR1 MNHEY and CDR2 SMNVEV (reference sequence). Trimming removed 5 bases from V and 0 bases from J, with 13 bases in between. The CDR3 loop reads CASSRQTTMNTEAFF. The CDR3, as DNA: TGTGCCAGCAGTCGACAGACCACCATGAACACTGAAGCTTTCTTT.

This clonotype was observed many times. The V and J genes are TRBV12-3 or TRBV12-4 and TRBJ2-1; TRBD1 matches at 8 bases. The CDR3 is 14 residues long. With V trimmed by 5 bases and J by 6 bases, 6 bases remained unmatched. CDR3 loop: CASSAGQDFNEQFF. For the CDR3, the DNA is TGTGCCAGCAGTGCGGGACAGGACTTCAATGAGCAGTTCTTC.

As for this clonotype: This could be a read error, since a much larger clone is one nucleotide away. V gene TRBV7-7 combines with J gene TRBJ2-7; maybe TRBD2 (5 bases). This CDR3 region has 14 residues. The V gene's germline CDR1 is SSHAT and CDR2 FNYEAQ (reference sequence). CDR3 sequence reads: CASSGGSGSYEQYF. The CDR3 DNA reads TGTGCTAGCAGCGGAGGATCCGGGTCCTACGAGCAGTACTTC. Variable domain in full (rest from reference TRBV7-7 and TRBJ2-7): GAGVSQSPRYKVTKRGQDVTLRCDPISSHATLYWYQQALGQGPEFLTYFNYEAQPDKSGLPSDRFSAERPEGSISTLTIQRTEQRDSAMYRCASSGGSGSYEQYFGPGTRLTVT.

This clonotype was counted many times. This chain connects TRBV6-5 to TRBJ1-2; TRBD1 matches 7 bases. CDR3 length: 16 residues. Trimming cost V 0 bases and J 5 bases; bases outside gene matches: 9. Germline V gives CDR1 MNHEY, CDR2 SVGAGI. The DNA for the CDR3 is TGTGCCAGCAGTTACTCGATGGGACAGCGCCCTTATGGCTACACCTTC. The encoded protein is CASSYSMGQRPYGYTF.